Below are 20 T cell receptor beta chains sequenced from a single sample in a study of T cell responses to AZD1222 COVID-19 vaccine. The assay was immunoSEQ multiplex PCR, and TCRdb's table has in-frame clones only and misses some. Of approximately 89,000 clones in the sample, 70% to 90% are singletons; the top ten hold roughly 13%. This sample comprised peripheral blood, obtained on day 0 of AZD1222 vaccination. Receptor source: an adult in good health.

The chain employs TRBV5-1 and TRBJ1-5, with D perhaps TRBD1 (6 bases). Germline V gene data show CDR1 as SGHRS and CDR2 as YFSETQ. CDR3 size: 16 residues. Trimming removed 4 bases at V and 1 base at J, with 15 bases between. The CDR3 reads CASSNSGQTSNQPQHF. The CDR3 DNA is TGCGCCAGCAGCAACTCCGGACAGACGAGCAATCAGCCCCAGCATTTT.

The chain has TRBV12-3 or TRBV12-4 and TRBJ1-2, with D possibly being TRBD1 (5 bases). The CDR3 runs to 11 residues. Deletions cut 6 bases from V and 7 bases from J, with 9 bases between. The CDR3 loop reads CASSQRGGYTF. CDR3 nucleotides: TGTGCCAGCAGCCAAAGGGGTGGCTACACCTTC.

The J gene is TRBJ1-4, the V gene TRBV19; D may be TRBD1 (5 bases). Germline CDR1 reads LNHDA; CDR2 reads SQIVND (reference sequence). Between the trimmed V and J ends, which lost 10 bases and 6 bases, there was a span of 15 bases. The CDR3 is made up of 13 amino acids. The CDR3 region is CATKRDGDEKLFF. The CDR3, as DNA: TGTGCCACTAAGCGGGACGGAGATGAAAAACTGTTTTTT.

The V gene is TRBV7-2, the J gene TRBJ2-7, with a tentative D call TRBD2 (6 bases). The V gene's germline CDR1 is SGHTA and CDR2 FQGNSA. This CDR3 comprises 16 residues. Trimming stripped 2 bases from V and 2 bases from J, with 16 bases between. CDR3 DNA: TGTGCCAGCAGCTTATATACGGGACTGACTACCTACGAGCAGTACTTC. Its translation: CASSLYTGLTTYEQYF.

The rearrangement uses TRBV23-1 and TRBJ1-6; 8 bases fit TRBD1. TRBV23-1 is designated an ORF whose function remains uncertain. The CDR3 consists of 19 residues. V lost 6 bases, J lost 1 base, and 14 bases stayed unmatched. The CDR3 here is CASSPNSDRVRSYNSPLHF. Here the CDR3 DNA reads TGCGCCAGCAGCCCCAATTCGGACAGGGTTAGGTCCTATAATTCACCCCTCCACTTT.

The CDR3 loop is CASSPRGTAGREQFF. The CDR3 DNA follows: TGTGCCAGCAGCCCCCGGGGGACTGCTGGGCGGGAGCAGTTCTTC. The V and J genes are TRBV9 and TRBJ2-1, with a tentative D call TRBD2 (6 bases). Trimming left V 4 bases short and J 10 bases short, with 21 bases between. This CDR3 comprises 15 residues. Per germline, CDR1 SGDLS and CDR2 YYNGEE.

The V and J genes are TRBV28 and TRBJ1-1; maybe TRBD1 (6 bases). The ends were cut back, 5 bases at V and 4 bases at J, with 23 bases in the middle. The length of the CDR3 is 17 residues. In germline, CDR1 is MDHEN, CDR2 SYDVKM. CDR3 coding DNA: TGTGCCAGCAGTCCCCTGCGGGGGCACGGGGGGGCCACTGAAGCTTTCTTT. Its translation is CASSPLRGHGGATEAFF.

This chain uses TRBV28 with TRBJ2-3; maybe TRBD1 (5 bases). CDR1 and CDR2 from the germline V gene are MDHEN and SYDVKM. There are 15 residues in the CDR3. With 6 bases removed from V and 1 base from J, the gap between germline ends came to 14 bases. This CDR3 reads CASSSPPQGTDTQYF. The CDR3 nucleotides are TGTGCCAGCAGCTCGCCCCCACAGGGCACAGATACGCAGTATTTT.

In DNA, the CDR3 is TGTGCCAGCACCCCCAGACAGGGGCCCTACAATGAGCAGTTCTTC. This sequence encodes CASTPRQGPYNEQFF. V and J are TRBV6-5 and TRBJ2-1; the match to TRBD1 covers 8 bases. CDR3 length equals 15 residues. Trimming took 7 bases from V and 2 from J; bases not matched to a gene: 7. Germline lookup yields CDR1 MNHEY and CDR2 SVGAGI.

This chain connects TRBV29-1 to TRBJ1-1; no reliable D call. Trimming took 4 bases from V and 7 from J, leaving 10 bases between them. There are 11 residues in the CDR3. Looked up from germline, CDR1 is SQVTM and CDR2 is ANQGSEA. The CDR3 is CSVVRTDEAFF. The CDR3 DNA is TGCAGCGTTGTTAGGACGGATGAAGCTTTCTTT.

The chain combines TRBV5-6 with TRBJ1-1; D not resolved. With 0 bases removed from V and 1 base from J, the gap between germline ends came to 7 bases. CDR3 length: 14 amino acids. CDR1 SGHDT and CDR2 YYEEEE come from the germline V gene. The CDR3 reads CASSLGRPNTEAFF. The CDR3 nucleotides read TGTGCCAGCAGCTTGGGACGCCCGAACACTGAAGCTTTCTTT.

The DNA of the CDR3 is TGTGCCAGCAAAACAGCGAACACTGAAGCTTTCTTT. This gives the protein CASKTANTEAFF. This rearrangement joins TRBV28 to TRBJ1-1; D gene uncertain. CDR1 is MDHEN and CDR2 is SYDVKM in the germline V gene. The CDR3 runs 12 residues. V was shortened by 7 bases and J by 1 base, with 7 bases between the two germline ends.

The chain couples TRBV5-1 to TRBJ1-5, with 8 bases lining up with TRBD1. After removal of 4 bases from V and 2 bases from J, the junction contained 5 bases not matched to a gene. Germline-derived CDR1 and CDR2 are SGHRS and YFSETQ. CDR3 length: 15 amino acids. The CDR3 region has the DNA TGCGCCAGCAGCACAGGACAGGGCGGCAATCAGCCCCAGCATTTT. Translation: CASSTGQGGNQPQHF.

The chain couples TRBV7-9 to TRBJ1-1, with D uncertain. The CDR3 length is 15 residues. V lost 2 bases to trimming and J lost 2 bases, with 12 bases between them. Germline V CDR1 and CDR2: SEHNR, FQNEAQ (reference sequence). The CDR3, as DNA: TGTGCCAGCAGCTTAACAGCGGACCCTAACACTGAAGCTTTCTTT. Translated: CASSLTADPNTEAFF. Drawing the rest from reference TRBV7-9 and TRBJ1-1, the complete variable domain is DTGVSQNPRHKITKRGQNVTFRCDPISEHNRLYWYRQTLGQGPEFLTYFQNEAQLEKSRLLSDRFSAERPKGSFSTLEIQRTEQGDSAMYLCASSLTADPNTEAFFGQGTRLTVV.

This chain connects TRBV6-5 to TRBJ1-5; D is perhaps TRBD1 (5 bases). CDR3 length: 13 residues. V lost 2 bases and J lost 5, with 7 bases in between. From germline, CDR1 is MNHEY and CDR2 SVGAGI. CDR3 coding DNA: TGTGCCAGCAGTTACGACAGTTATCAGCCCCAGCATTTT. It yields the protein CASSYDSYQPQHF.

The genes are TRBV18 and TRBJ2-3; 13 bases fit TRBD2. The junction had 10 bases not matched to a gene; V was cut back by 6 bases and J by 7 bases. The germline gives CDR1 KGHSH, CDR2 LQKENI. This CDR3 contains 16 residues. The CDR3, as DNA: TGTGCCAGCTCCCCGGCACTAGCGGGGGGGCAAAATACGCAGTATTTT. Translation gives CASSPALAGGQNTQYF.

J is TRBJ1-1 and V is TRBV27; no definite D call. V was pared by 2 bases and J by 2 bases, with 15 bases between. Germline loops: CDR1 MNHEY, CDR2 SMNVEV (reference sequence). This CDR3 spans 16 amino acids. The CDR3 region is CASSLSGGVVNTEAFF. The DNA of the CDR3 is TGTGCCAGCAGTTTAAGCGGCGGGGTGGTTAACACTGAAGCTTTCTTT.

This clone was seen just once. The chain has TRBV4-2 and TRBJ2-7; 8 nucleotides line up with TRBD2. The J segment lost 2 bases and the V segment lost 1 base, leaving 13 bases of the junction unmatched. The CDR3 consists of 18 residues. Germline V gene lookup returns CDR1 LGHNA and CDR2 YNFKEQ. The CDR3: CASSQAIPRGGTPYEQYF. The CDR3 DNA follows: TGTGCCAGCAGCCAAGCAATTCCTCGGGGGGGCACCCCCTACGAGCAGTACTTC.

This sequence joins TRBV15 and TRBJ2-2; no clear D. V lost 0 bases and J 6 bases, leaving 8 bases between the germline ends. The CDR3 runs 14 residues. The germline CDR1 and CDR2 sequences are LNHNV and YYDKDF (reference sequence). CDR3 loop: CATSRDRWSGELFF. CDR3 nucleotide sequence: TGTGCCACCAGCAGAGATAGGTGGTCCGGGGAGCTGTTTTTT.

J is TRBJ2-5 and V is TRBV4-3, with TRBD2 matching over 10 bases. This CDR3 has 17 residues. Germline CDR1 LGHNA, CDR2 YSLEER. After removal of 1 base from V and 3 bases from J, the junction contained 8 bases not matched to a gene. DNA of the CDR3: TGCGCCAGCAGCCAAGGGCCTAGCGGGGGAGTAAAAGAGACCCAGTACTTC. It yields the protein CASSQGPSGGVKETQYF.